The 29 T cell receptor beta chains reported below all come from one sample, sequenced in a study of PD-1 blockade in classical Hodgkin lymphoma. TCRdb keeps only in-frame clones here, not all; method: immunoSEQ multiplex PCR. Of tens of thousands of clones listed, about four fifths were seen once; the top ten hold more than 30%. No patient escaped relapse after autologous stem cell transplantation, and brentuximab vedotin exposure varied. The sequenced sample was peripheral blood mononuclear cells (PBMCs), obtained at baseline. Receptors were obtained from a human donor with classical Hodgkin lymphoma.

This chain links TRBV5-1 with TRBJ2-3; 7 bases align to TRBD2. This CDR3 is built from 16 residues. V dropped 4 bases and J dropped 1; count of bases not matched to a gene: 9. The germline gives CDR1 SGHRS, CDR2 YFSETQ. The CDR3 DNA is TGCGCCAGCAGCCGAGCTACTAGCGCCCGCACAGATACGCAGTATTTT. It encodes CASSRATSARTDTQYF.

The chain uses TRBV10-3 and TRBJ1-3, with D unclear. Germline assignment: CDR1 ENHRY and CDR2 SYGVKD. The CDR3 runs to 15 residues. V lost 10 bases to trimming and J lost 0 bases, with 16 bases between them. The CDR3 DNA sequence: TGTGCCACCTCAGAGGGTGACCTCTCTGGAAACACCATATATTTT. It yields the protein CATSEGDLSGNTIYF.

This chain connects TRBV2 to TRBJ1-2; a weak D match, TRBD1 (5 bases). Germline V lookup: CDR1 SNHLY, CDR2 FYNNEI. The V end lost 6 bases, the J end lost 6 bases, and 14 bases lay between the germline ends. This CDR3 region has 13 residues. The CDR3 DNA reads as TGTGCCAGCAGCCCACGGGGGGGGGATGGCTACACCTTC. Translation gives CASSPRGGDGYTF.

DNA for the CDR3: TGTGCCAGCAGTTACACCCTGACAGCGCATGGTGGCTACACCTTC. Amino acid sequence: CASSYTLTAHGGYTF. The J gene is TRBJ1-2, the V gene TRBV6-5; tentative D call: TRBD1 (5 bases). The CDR3 has 15 amino acids. Germline V gives CDR1 MNHEY, CDR2 SVGAGI. V was pared by 2 bases and J by 7 bases, with 17 bases between.

The chain employs TRBV27 and TRBJ1-2, with D possibly being TRBD1 (5 bases). V gave up 6 bases and J gave up 4 bases, with 21 bases separating them. The CDR3 runs 16 residues. Germline CDR1 reads MNHEY; CDR2 reads SMNVEV (reference sequence). The chain's CDR3 is CASSARSAGNTYGYTF. The CDR3 coding sequence is TGTGCCAGCAGCGCTCGCAGCGCAGGGAACACCTATGGCTACACCTTC.

This clone was counted between two and nine times. This chain connects TRBV7-3 to TRBJ1-5; D call uncertain. Germline V gene sequence: CDR1 SGHTA, CDR2 FQGTGA. Deletions cut 4 bases from V and 2 bases from J, with 21 bases between. The CDR3 runs 18 residues. This chain's CDR3 is CASSSTPGFGRGNQPQHF. The CDR3, as DNA: TGTGCCAGCAGCTCGACCCCGGGGTTTGGTAGGGGCAATCAGCCCCAGCATTTT.

The chain carries TRBV5-1 and TRBJ2-5; 9 bases line up with TRBD1. The V segment lost 4 bases and the J segment 1 base; nucleotides outside the gene matches: 14. Germline-derived CDR1 and CDR2 are SGHRS and YFSETQ. The CDR3 extends over 18 amino acids. CDR3 nucleotide sequence: TGCGCCAGCAGCATTTGGGGATCGAGGACAGGGGTCCAAGAGACCCAGTACTTC. Protein: CASSIWGSRTGVQETQYF.

The rearrangement links TRBV7-9 to TRBJ1-5, with no clear D. The ends were cut back, 6 bases at V and 5 bases at J, with 17 bases in the middle. This CDR3 is 15 amino acids long. The germline V gene encodes CDR1 SEHNR and CDR2 FQNEAQ (reference sequence). The CDR3: CASSSSREPDQPQHF. The CDR3 nucleotides are TGTGCCAGCAGTTCATCTAGGGAGCCTGATCAGCCCCAGCATTTT.

V usage is TRBV14 and J usage is TRBJ1-2, with D perhaps matching TRBD1 (5 bases). The CDR3 has 13 residues. The V end lost 2 bases, the J end lost 8 bases, and 12 bases lay between the germline ends. Per the germline V gene, CDR1 is SGHDN and CDR2 is FVKESK. CDR3 amino acids: CASSQNLGDGYTF. CDR3 sequence (DNA): TGTGCCAGCAGCCAAAATTTAGGGGACGGCTACACCTTC.

The genes are TRBV4-3 and TRBJ1-2; maybe TRBD1 (5 bases). CDR1 is LGHNA, CDR2 YSLEER, per germline. V shed 0 bases and J shed 6 bases, with 11 bases lying between them. CDR3 length: 14 amino acids. DNA for the CDR3: TGCGCCAGCAGCCAAGATGCGGGGCTACATGGCTACACCTTC. Translation gives CASSQDAGLHGYTF.

Points on this clone: Other nucleotide sequences in the sample specify the same CDR3. The CDR3 sequence is CASSFSGGETQYF. As DNA, the CDR3 is TGTGCCAGCAGCTTCAGCGGGGGAGAGACCCAGTACTTC. The chain has TRBV7-3 and TRBJ2-5; 8 bases are shared with TRBD2. Germline CDR1 reads SGHTA; CDR2 reads FQGTGA. Trimming took 3 bases from V and 4 from J; bases not matched to a gene: 1. The CDR3 runs 13 residues.

The chain has TRBV7-3 and TRBJ1-1, with a possible D match to TRBD1 (5 bases). V shed 5 bases and J shed 1 base, with 8 bases lying between them. There are 13 residues in the CDR3. Germline V gene lookup returns CDR1 SGHTA and CDR2 FQGTGA. The CDR3 bases are TGTGCCAGCAGCAAACAGGAGAACACTGAAGCTTTCTTT. Translating it yields CASSKQENTEAFF.

The J gene is TRBJ1-1, the V gene TRBV7-3; 7 bases fit TRBD1. Germline lookup yields CDR1 SGHTA and CDR2 FQGTGA. Germline trimming cut 4 bases from V and 6 bases from J; bases unmatched to any gene: 5. The CDR3 has 13 residues. DNA for the CDR3: TGTGCCAGCAGCTCGCAGGGGGGCTCTGAAGCTTTCTTT. This gives the protein CASSSQGGSEAFF.

The chain carries TRBV10-3 and TRBJ1-1; D gene ambiguous. V was shortened by 2 bases and J by 3 bases, with 4 bases between the two germline ends. The germline CDR1 and CDR2 sequences are ENHRY and SYGVKD. This CDR3 comprises 12 residues. CDR3 amino acids: CAISERDTEAFF. The CDR3 DNA reads as TGTGCCATCAGTGAGCGGGACACTGAAGCTTTCTTT.

The genes are TRBV6-5 and TRBJ1-3; no reliable D call. Deletions cut 6 bases from V and 4 bases from J, with 10 bases between. Per the germline V gene, CDR1 is MNHEY and CDR2 is SVGAGI. The CDR3 sequence is 13 residues long. CDR3 loop: CASRSDVGNTIYF. The CDR3, as DNA: TGTGCCAGCAGGTCGGACGTCGGAAACACCATATATTTT.

The genes are TRBV9 and TRBJ2-1; the match to TRBD1 covers 9 bases. In germline, CDR1 is SGDLS, CDR2 YYNGEE. V shed 3 bases and J 7 bases; nucleotides not matched to a gene: 8. The CDR3 sequence is 15 residues long. The CDR3 nucleotides read TGTGCCAGCAGCGCGCCGGGACAGGGCAGAAATGAGCAGTTCTTC. The encoded protein is CASSAPGQGRNEQFF.

This sequence joins TRBV10-3 and TRBJ1-3; D remains unclear. The J call may be mistaken, given a closer DNA end match to TRBJ2-2. This CDR3 has 14 amino acids. In germline, CDR1 is ENHRY, CDR2 SYGVKD. CDR3 in amino acids: CAISGELNTGELFF. Written as DNA, the CDR3 is TGTGCCATCAGTGGTGAGCTCAACACCGGGGAGCTGTTTTTT.

J is TRBJ1-1 and V is TRBV19; possible D gene TRBD1, 6 bases. The germline gives CDR1 LNHDA, CDR2 SQIVND (reference sequence). Trimming removed 2 bases at V and 5 bases at J, with 18 bases between. The CDR3 has 16 amino acids. The CDR3 sequence is CASSIPWAGEGTEAFF. CDR3 sequence (DNA): TGTGCCAGTAGTATACCCTGGGCAGGGGAAGGGACTGAAGCTTTCTTT.

This CDR3 reads CASSLDGLAGYEQYF. CDR3 nucleotide sequence: TGTGCCAGCAGCTTAGACGGACTAGCGGGCTACGAGCAGTACTTC. V usage is TRBV11-3 and J usage is TRBJ2-7; 11 nucleotides align to TRBD2. V lost 0 bases to trimming and J lost 3 bases; unmatched junction nucleotides: 1. CDR1 and CDR2 (germline): SGHNT, YENEEA. This CDR3 comprises 15 residues.

This clone occurred once. The CDR3, as DNA: TGCGCCAGCAGCCTGACACACAACACCGGGGAGCTGTTTTTT. Translation gives CASSLTHNTGELFF. This chain joins TRBV5-1 and TRBJ2-2; no reliable D call. The V end lost 4 bases, the J end lost 2 bases, and 9 bases lay between the germline ends. The CDR3 runs 14 residues. Germline CDR1 reads SGHRS; CDR2 reads YFSETQ.

V and J are TRBV19 and TRBJ2-1; the match to TRBD1 covers 8 bases. The germline CDR1 and CDR2 sequences are LNHDA and SQIVND (reference sequence). CDR3 length: 16 amino acids. The trim removed 5 bases at V and 7 bases at J, leaving 13 bases unmatched. The CDR3 coding sequence is TGTGCCAGTAGTGCAGAGGACAGGGCTTTTGGGAATGAGCAGTTCTTC. It specifies CASSAEDRAFGNEQFF.

The gene calls are TRBV7-2 and TRBJ1-5; possibly TRBD1 for D (6 bases). The V and J ends lost 6 bases and 9 bases respectively, with 24 bases between them. Germline CDR1 SGHTA, CDR2 FQGNSA. The CDR3 consists of 16 residues. CDR3 coding DNA: TGTGCCAGCAGTCGATCGACGCAACAGGGTGAAGGGCCCCAGCATTTT. Encoded protein: CASSRSTQQGEGPQHF.

There are a few counts of this clone. V usage is TRBV29-1 and J usage is TRBJ1-1; D ambiguous. The germline V gene has CDR1 SQVTM and CDR2 ANQGSEA. Trimming shortened V by 2 bases and J by 0 bases, and 7 bases separated the two germline ends. This CDR3 contains 13 residues. CDR3 amino acids: CSVEMPLNTEAFF. The CDR3 DNA reads as TGCAGCGTTGAAATGCCTTTGAACACTGAAGCTTTCTTT.

The CDR3 DNA sequence: TGTGCCATCAGTGACTCTAGAGCTTACGAGCAGTACTTC. It encodes CAISDSRAYEQYF. The chain combines TRBV10-3 with TRBJ2-7; no definite D call. Deletions cut 3 bases from V and 4 bases from J, with 10 bases between. Germline-derived CDR1 and CDR2 are ENHRY and SYGVKD. The CDR3 loop spans 13 amino acids.

The chain combines TRBV4-3 with TRBJ2-7; 9 bases match TRBD2. Germline V gene data show CDR1 as LGHNA and CDR2 as YSLEER. Unmatched junction bases numbered 4, after V lost 5 bases and J lost 2 bases. The CDR3 length is 14 residues. CDR3 region: CASSSGLAAYEQYF. The CDR3 DNA reads as TGCGCCAGCAGCTCGGGACTAGCCGCCTACGAGCAGTACTTC.

V and J are TRBV10-3 and TRBJ2-3, with D hard to call. Germline lookup yields CDR1 ENHRY and CDR2 SYGVKD. V was shortened by 6 bases and J by 1 base, with 8 bases between the two germline ends. The CDR3 consists of 13 residues. This chain's CDR3 is CAIRDQGTDTQYF. The DNA of the CDR3 is TGTGCCATCAGGGATCAAGGCACAGATACGCAGTATTTT.

The genes are TRBV5-1 and TRBJ1-1; D is ambiguous. Germline assignment: CDR1 SGHRS and CDR2 YFSETQ. This CDR3 is built from 15 residues. V shed 4 bases and J shed 3 bases, with 16 bases lying between them. CDR3 amino acids: CASSPQTVGYTEAFF. The CDR3 region has the DNA TGCGCCAGCAGCCCCCAGACGGTCGGATACACTGAAGCTTTCTTT.

The chain links TRBV18 to TRBJ1-6; no clear D gene. The CDR3 extends over 16 amino acids. The germline V gene encodes CDR1 KGHSH and CDR2 LQKENI. Trimming cost V 1 base and J 6 bases, with 13 bases left between them. The CDR3 is CASSPRSLGSNSPLHF. DNA for the CDR3: TGTGCCAGCTCACCACGGAGTCTGGGGAGTAATTCACCCCTCCACTTT.

The chain carries TRBV18 and TRBJ1-5; weak D call: TRBD1 (5 bases). The germline V gene encodes CDR1 KGHSH and CDR2 LQKENI. Trimming cost V 3 bases and J 3 bases, with 9 bases left between them. CDR3 length: 14 residues. DNA for the CDR3: TGTGCCAGCTCACCCTCAGGGATCAATCAGCCCCAGCATTTT. Protein sequence: CASSPSGINQPQHF.